The next 22 T cell receptor beta chains were all read from a single sample in a study of blood T cell repertoires in COVID-19. Sequenced by immunoSEQ multiplex PCR; TCRdb stores in-frame clones only, minus some. The profile shows more than 150,000 clones, less than 85% of them singletons. Material: peripheral blood. The receptors stem from a human donor in a cohort sampled during active COVID-19.

The chain couples TRBV18 to TRBJ1-2, with 8 bases aligning to TRBD1. The CDR3 spans 15 residues. Germline loops: CDR1 KGHSH, CDR2 LQKENI. Trimming at V came to 3 bases and at J to 1 base, leaving 4 bases not matched to a gene. The CDR3 region has the DNA TGTGCCAGCTCACCTGGACAGGGCCATAACTATGGCTACACCTTC. It is translated as CASSPGQGHNYGYTF.

This clone was seen a handful of times. The CDR3 loop is CASSSSGGYTF. In DNA form, the CDR3 reads TGTGCCAGCAGCTCTAGCGGGGGCTACACCTTC. The chain is built from TRBV5-6 and TRBJ1-2; D unresolved. Germline V lookup: CDR1 SGHDT, CDR2 YYEEEE. V was pared by 3 bases and J by 8 bases, with 8 bases between. The CDR3 spans 11 residues.

The chain carries TRBV19 and TRBJ1-6; D possibly corresponds to TRBD1 (6 bases). V was clipped by 7 bases and J by 9 bases, with 16 bases between them. Germline V gene data show CDR1 as LNHDA and CDR2 as SQIVND (reference sequence). The CDR3 loop spans 14 amino acids. The DNA of the CDR3 is TGTGCCAGTAAAGAGGGGCAGGGGAGTTCACCCCTCCACTTT. Translation: CASKEGQGSSPLHF.

The genes are TRBV7-9 and TRBJ1-1, with D uncertain. V shed 7 bases and J shed 1 base, with 4 bases lying between them. In germline, CDR1 is SEHNR, CDR2 FQNEAQ (reference sequence). The CDR3 totals 11 residues. CDR3: CASNGNTEAFF. The CDR3 DNA reads as TGTGCCAGCAACGGGAACACTGAAGCTTTCTTT.

This chain connects TRBV29-1 to TRBJ1-3; tentatively, D is TRBD1 (5 bases). The CDR3 extends over 13 amino acids. CDR1 is SQVTM, CDR2 ANQGSEA, per germline. With 6 bases removed from V and 8 bases from J, the gap between germline ends came to 17 bases. CDR3 protein: CSVAGGSEHTIYF. The CDR3 nucleotides read TGCAGCGTGGCCGGGGGAAGCGAGCACACCATATATTTT. The variable domain in full, completed from reference TRBV29-1 and TRBJ1-3, reads SAVISQKPSRDICQRGTSLTIQCQVDSQVTMMFWYRQQPGQSLTLIATANQGSEATYESGFVIDKFPISRPNLTFSTLTVSNMSPEDSSIYLCSVAGGSEHTIYFGEGSWLTVV.

Details on this clone: The same CDR3 arises from other DNA sequences in this sample as well. The chain is built from TRBV18 and TRBJ2-3; no clear D gene. Trimming shortened V by 3 bases and J by 0 bases, and 7 bases separated the two germline ends. Germline values: CDR1 KGHSH, CDR2 LQKENI. The length of the CDR3 is 14 residues. The CDR3 region is CASSPRQSTDTQYF. In nucleotides, the CDR3 is TGTGCCAGCTCACCCAGGCAGAGCACAGATACGCAGTATTTT.

The V call is TRBV27, the J call TRBJ2-5; 9 nucleotides match TRBD2. CDR3 length: 15 amino acids. The germline V gene encodes CDR1 MNHEY and CDR2 SMNVEV (reference sequence). J was trimmed by 5 bases and V by 8 bases; bases with no gene match: 12. This CDR3 is CASRAAAGGLETQYF. The CDR3 nucleotides are TGTGCCAGCCGGGCGGCAGCGGGGGGTTTGGAGACCCAGTACTTC.

The chain couples TRBV3-1 (or the pseudogene TRBV3-2) to TRBJ1-6, with a possible D match to TRBD1 (6 bases). Trimming pared 4 bases from V and 7 bases from J, leaving 14 bases between. This CDR3 has 15 residues. CDR1 and CDR2 (germline): LGHDT, YNNKEL (reference sequence). The DNA of the CDR3 is TGTGCCAGCAGCCGTACAGGGTCGGAGAATTCACCCCTCCACTTT. It translates to CASSRTGSENSPLHF.

J is TRBJ2-1 and V is TRBV29-1, with 10 nucleotides matching TRBD2. Unmatched junction bases numbered 16, after V lost 4 bases and J lost 4 bases. This CDR3 is built from 18 residues. Germline CDR1 is SQVTM and CDR2 is ANQGSEA. The CDR3 sequence is CSVALIAGGTTYYNEQFF. CDR3 bases: TGCAGCGTTGCCCTCATAGCGGGGGGCACTACCTATTACAATGAGCAGTTCTTC.

This clone was counted only a few times. This chain links TRBV4-2 with TRBJ2-7; 7 bases map to TRBD1. The CDR3 spans 15 residues. Germline lookup yields CDR1 LGHNA and CDR2 YNFKEQ. Trimming removed 1 base from V and 1 base from J; junction bases left unmatched: 4. The CDR3 DNA sequence: TGTGCCAGCAGCCAAGCCTCGACAGGGTCCTACGAGCAGTACTTC. This sequence encodes CASSQASTGSYEQYF.

V is TRBV29-1 and J is TRBJ1-1; no clear D gene. Germline V gene lookup returns CDR1 SQVTM and CDR2 ANQGSEA. Trimming cost V 6 bases and J 1 base, with 6 bases left between them. The CDR3 is 11 residues long. The CDR3 here is CSVRQNTEAFF. CDR3 sequence (DNA): TGCAGCGTGAGACAGAACACTGAAGCTTTCTTT.

V usage is TRBV3-1 (or the pseudogene TRBV3-2) and J usage is TRBJ1-1; D not certain. The CDR3 loop spans 13 amino acids. Per germline, CDR1 LGHDT and CDR2 YNNKEL (reference sequence). V was cut by 4 bases and J by 1 base, with 7 bases left in between. CDR3 region: CASSRQENTEAFF. The CDR3 DNA reads TGTGCCAGCAGCCGGCAAGAGAACACTGAAGCTTTCTTT.

This rearrangement joins TRBV11-2 to TRBJ1-5; no clear D. The CDR3 is made up of 14 amino acids. V lost 6 bases, J lost 0 bases, and 9 bases lay in between. CDR1 and CDR2 (germline): SGHAT, FQNNGV. Written as DNA, the CDR3 is TGTGCCAGCAGTTTCACAGATAGCAATCAGCCCCAGCATTTT. It yields the protein CASSFTDSNQPQHF.

The sample holds one count of this clone. The genes are TRBV10-1 and TRBJ2-3; TRBD2 aligns across 13 bases. Per the germline V gene, CDR1 is WNHNN and CDR2 is SYGVQD (reference sequence). J was trimmed by 5 bases and V by 5 bases; bases with no gene match: 16. The CDR3 covers 19 residues. The CDR3 loop is CASSPLGLGTSGARDTQYF. CDR3 bases: TGCGCCAGCAGTCCACTGGGGTTAGGGACTAGCGGGGCCCGAGATACGCAGTATTTT.

This clone was seen a single time. This chain links TRBV12-3 or TRBV12-4 with TRBJ1-1; D not certain. The V end was cut by 3 bases, the J end by 11 bases, with 13 bases between. There are 12 residues in the CDR3. DNA for the CDR3: TGTGCCAGCAGTTTGGCCAGGCGTGGGGCTTTCTTT. Translated, it gives CASSLARRGAFF.

The chain has TRBV5-1 and TRBJ2-6; no clear D gene. CDR1 and CDR2 (germline): SGHRS, YFSETQ. Trimming took 0 bases from V and 2 from J, leaving 9 bases between them. The length of the CDR3 is 16 residues. CDR3: CASSLVVAAGANVLTF. In DNA, the CDR3 is TGCGCCAGCAGCTTGGTGGTGGCAGCTGGGGCCAACGTCCTGACTTTC.

The chain combines TRBV12-5 with TRBJ2-7; D might be TRBD1 (6 bases). This CDR3 has 17 amino acids. Germline V CDR1 and CDR2: LGHNT, FRNRAP. Trimming took 5 bases from V and 0 from J, leaving 20 bases between them. For the CDR3, the DNA is TGTGCTAGTGGTCCTGCCCCAGGACAGTTGAGCTCCTACGAGCAGTACTTC. Its translation: CASGPAPGQLSSYEQYF. Full variable domain (remainder filled in from reference TRBV12-5 and TRBJ2-7): DARVTQTPRHKVTEMGQEVTMRCQPILGHNTVFWYRQTMMQGLELLAYFRNRAPLDDSGMPKDRFSAEMPDATLATLKIQPSEPRDSAVYFCASGPAPGQLSSYEQYFGPGTRLTVT.

The CDR3 sequence is CASSLVANYGYTF. The CDR3 nucleotides are TGTGCCAGCAGCTTAGTAGCTAACTATGGCTACACCTTC. The chain uses TRBV11-2 and TRBJ1-2; D is undetermined. The CDR3 is 13 residues long. In germline, CDR1 is SGHAT, CDR2 FQNNGV. Trimming shortened V by 1 base and J by 0 bases, and 3 bases separated the two germline ends. The full variable domain, its missing parts supplied by reference TRBV11-2 and TRBJ1-2, is EAGVAQSPRYKIIEKRQSVAFWCNPISGHATLYWYQQILGQGPKLLIQFQNNGVVDDSQLPKDRFSAERLKGVDSTLKIQPAKLEDSAVYLCASSLVANYGYTFGSGTRLTVV.

The chain uses TRBV9 and TRBJ1-2; no firm D call. V was cut by 3 bases and J by 8 bases, with 20 bases left in between. CDR3 size: 15 residues. Germline V gene lookup returns CDR1 SGDLS and CDR2 YYNGEE. CDR3 region: CASSGERDPVGGYTF. DNA for the CDR3: TGTGCCAGCAGCGGAGAGCGGGATCCCGTAGGCGGCTACACCTTC.

J is TRBJ1-5 and V is TRBV6-8, with TRBD1 matching 9 bases. Germline lookup yields CDR1 MNHGY and CDR2 SAAAGT. This CDR3 has 16 amino acids. Trimming removed 5 bases from V and 0 bases from J; junction bases left unmatched: 5. The CDR3 DNA reads as TGTGCCAGCAGTCGGAGGACAGGGGATAGCAATCAGCCCCAGCATTTT. Translation gives CASSRRTGDSNQPQHF.

The chain has TRBV19 and TRBJ2-7, with TRBD1 identical over 9 bases. Trimming removed 5 bases from V and 6 bases from J; junction bases left unmatched: 5. CDR3 size: 13 residues. In germline, CDR1 is LNHDA, CDR2 SQIVND (reference sequence). The DNA of the CDR3 is TGTGCCAGTAGTGTGACAGGGGGTAGCGAGCAGTACTTC. This codes for CASSVTGGSEQYF.

Remarks on this clone: This sample also contains other DNA sequences that code for the same CDR3. V gene TRBV5-1 combines with J gene TRBJ1-1, with D unresolved. Trimming pared 5 bases from V and 0 bases from J, leaving 8 bases between. The CDR3 loop spans 13 amino acids. Per germline, CDR1 SGHRS and CDR2 YFSETQ. CDR3 residues: CASRAALNTEAFF. The CDR3, as DNA: TGCGCCAGCAGGGCGGCATTGAACACTGAAGCTTTCTTT.